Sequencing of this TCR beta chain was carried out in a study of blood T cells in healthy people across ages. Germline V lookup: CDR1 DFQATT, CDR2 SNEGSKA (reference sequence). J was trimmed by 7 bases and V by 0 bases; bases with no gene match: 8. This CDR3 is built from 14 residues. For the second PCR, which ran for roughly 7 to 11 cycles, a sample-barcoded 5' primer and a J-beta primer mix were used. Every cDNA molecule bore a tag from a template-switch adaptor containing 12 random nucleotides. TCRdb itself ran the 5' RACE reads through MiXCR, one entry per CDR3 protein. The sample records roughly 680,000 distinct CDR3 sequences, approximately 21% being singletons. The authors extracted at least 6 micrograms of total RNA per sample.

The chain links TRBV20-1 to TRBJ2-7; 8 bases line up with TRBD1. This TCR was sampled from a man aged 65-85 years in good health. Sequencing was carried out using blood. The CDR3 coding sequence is TGCAGTGCTAGAGAGACCCAGGGGGCGGGGGAGCAGTACTTC. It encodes CSARETQGAGEQYF.